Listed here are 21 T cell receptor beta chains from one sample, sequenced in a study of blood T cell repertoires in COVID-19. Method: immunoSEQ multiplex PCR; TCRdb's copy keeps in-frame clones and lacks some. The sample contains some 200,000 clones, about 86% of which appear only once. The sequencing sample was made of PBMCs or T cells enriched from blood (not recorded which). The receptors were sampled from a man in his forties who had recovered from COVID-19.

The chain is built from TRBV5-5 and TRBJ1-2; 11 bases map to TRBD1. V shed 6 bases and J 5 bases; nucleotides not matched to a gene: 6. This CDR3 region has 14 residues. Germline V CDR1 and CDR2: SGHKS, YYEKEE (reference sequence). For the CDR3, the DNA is TGTGCCAGCACCCTGGACAGGGGGCGTTATGGCTACACCTTC. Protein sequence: CASTLDRGRYGYTF.

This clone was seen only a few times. The CDR3 DNA follows: TGTGCCAGCAGTGAACCCCCGAGCGAGCAGTACTTC. This gives the protein CASSEPPSEQYF. This rearrangement joins TRBV2 to TRBJ2-7; no clear D gene. This CDR3 comprises 12 residues. Germline-derived CDR1 and CDR2 are SNHLY and FYNNEI. V was trimmed by 2 bases and J by 6 bases, leaving 8 bases between them.

The CDR3 loop reads CASSPGGGELFF. The CDR3 DNA follows: TGTGCCAGCAGCCCGGGAGGCGGGGAGCTGTTTTTT. The chain links TRBV11-3 to TRBJ2-2, with 7 bases that match TRBD2. Germline V CDR1 and CDR2: SGHNT, YENEEA. The CDR3 runs to 12 residues. Losses at the gene ends were 5 bases for V and 7 bases for J; bases not matched to a gene: 1.

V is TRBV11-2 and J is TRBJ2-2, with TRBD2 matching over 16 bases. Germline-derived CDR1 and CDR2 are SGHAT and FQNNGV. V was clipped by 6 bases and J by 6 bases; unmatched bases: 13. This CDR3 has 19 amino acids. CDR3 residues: CASSFRPGTSGGAAGELFF. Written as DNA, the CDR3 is TGTGCCAGCAGTTTCCGTCCCGGGACTAGCGGGGGGGCCGCCGGGGAGCTGTTTTTT. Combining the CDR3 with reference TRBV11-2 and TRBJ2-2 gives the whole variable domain EAGVAQSPRYKIIEKRQSVAFWCNPISGHATLYWYQQILGQGPKLLIQFQNNGVVDDSQLPKDRFSAERLKGVDSTLKIQPAKLEDSAVYLCASSFRPGTSGGAAGELFFGEGSRLTVL.

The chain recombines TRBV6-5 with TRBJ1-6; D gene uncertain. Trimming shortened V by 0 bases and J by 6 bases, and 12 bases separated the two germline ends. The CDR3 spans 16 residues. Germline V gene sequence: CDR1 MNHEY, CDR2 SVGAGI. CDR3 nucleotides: TGTGCCAGCAGTTACTCGTGGTTAGAGGGTAATTCACCCCTCCACTTT. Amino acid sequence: CASSYSWLEGNSPLHF.

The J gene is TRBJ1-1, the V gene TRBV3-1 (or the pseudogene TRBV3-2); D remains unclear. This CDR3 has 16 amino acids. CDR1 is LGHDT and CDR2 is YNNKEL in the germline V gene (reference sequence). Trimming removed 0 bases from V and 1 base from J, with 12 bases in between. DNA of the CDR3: TGTGCCAGCAGCCAAGAACAGTATGCACGGAACACTGAAGCTTTCTTT. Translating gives CASSQEQYARNTEAFF.

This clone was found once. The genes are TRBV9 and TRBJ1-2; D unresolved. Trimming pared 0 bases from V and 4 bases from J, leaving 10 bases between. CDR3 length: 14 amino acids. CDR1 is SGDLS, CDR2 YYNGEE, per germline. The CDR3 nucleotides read TGTGCCAGCAGCGTAGGAGGGAAGGGCTATGGCTACACCTTC. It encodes CASSVGGKGYGYTF.

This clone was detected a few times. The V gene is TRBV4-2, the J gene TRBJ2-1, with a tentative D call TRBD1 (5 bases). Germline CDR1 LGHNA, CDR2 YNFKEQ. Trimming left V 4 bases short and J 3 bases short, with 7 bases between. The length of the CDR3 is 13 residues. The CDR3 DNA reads TGTGCCAGCAGCCTAGGGGTCTACAATGAGCAGTTCTTC. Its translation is CASSLGVYNEQFF.

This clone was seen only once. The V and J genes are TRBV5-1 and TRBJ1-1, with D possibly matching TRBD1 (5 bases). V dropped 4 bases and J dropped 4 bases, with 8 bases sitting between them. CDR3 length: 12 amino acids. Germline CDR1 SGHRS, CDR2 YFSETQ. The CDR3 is CASSQGTTEAFF. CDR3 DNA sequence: TGCGCCAGCAGCCAGGGTACCACTGAAGCTTTCTTT.

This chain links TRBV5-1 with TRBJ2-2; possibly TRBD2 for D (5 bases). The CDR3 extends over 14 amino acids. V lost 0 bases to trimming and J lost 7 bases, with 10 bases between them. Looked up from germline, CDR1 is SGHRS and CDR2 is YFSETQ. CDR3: CASSLVVGGGELFF. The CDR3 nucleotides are TGCGCCAGCAGCTTGGTAGTAGGAGGCGGGGAGCTGTTTTTT.

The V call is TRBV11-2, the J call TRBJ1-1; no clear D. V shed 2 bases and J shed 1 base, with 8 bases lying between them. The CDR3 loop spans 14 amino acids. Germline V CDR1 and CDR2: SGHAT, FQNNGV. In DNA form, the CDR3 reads TGTGCCAGCAGCTTAAGGAGGGCGAACACTGAAGCTTTCTTT. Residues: CASSLRRANTEAFF.

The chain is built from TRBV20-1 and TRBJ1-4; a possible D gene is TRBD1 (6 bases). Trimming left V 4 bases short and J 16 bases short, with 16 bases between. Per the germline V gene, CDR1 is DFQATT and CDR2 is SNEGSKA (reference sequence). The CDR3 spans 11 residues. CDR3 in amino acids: CSANYRQARFF. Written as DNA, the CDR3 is TGCAGTGCTAATTACAGACAGGCGAGGTTTTTT.

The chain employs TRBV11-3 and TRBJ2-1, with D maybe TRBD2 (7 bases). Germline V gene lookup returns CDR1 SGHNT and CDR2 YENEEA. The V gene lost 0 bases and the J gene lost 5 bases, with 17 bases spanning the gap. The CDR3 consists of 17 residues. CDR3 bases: TGTGCCAGCAGCTTAGAATCCCGGGGGGCTGCCCACAATGAGCAGTTCTTC. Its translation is CASSLESRGAAHNEQFF.

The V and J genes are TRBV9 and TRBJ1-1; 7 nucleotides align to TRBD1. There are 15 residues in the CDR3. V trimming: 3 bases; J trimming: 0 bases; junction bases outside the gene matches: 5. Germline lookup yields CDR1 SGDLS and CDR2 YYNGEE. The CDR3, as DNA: TGTGCCAGCAGCGCTCAGGGGGACCTGAACACTGAAGCTTTCTTT. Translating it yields CASSAQGDLNTEAFF.

The CDR3 DNA sequence: TGTGCCAGCAGCGTCTTTGAGCTCTCCTACGAGCAGTACTTC. Residues: CASSVFELSYEQYF. The chain is built from TRBV28 and TRBJ2-7; no definite D call. Trimming took 6 bases from V and 0 from J, leaving 12 bases between them. Germline V gene data show CDR1 as MDHEN and CDR2 as SYDVKM. The CDR3 has 14 residues. The full variable domain, its missing parts supplied by reference TRBV28 and TRBJ2-7, is DVKVTQSSRYLVKRTGEKVFLECVQDMDHENMFWYRQDPGLGLRLIYFSYDVKMKEKGDIPEGYSVSREKKERFSLILESASTNQTSMYLCASSVFELSYEQYFGPGTRLTVT.

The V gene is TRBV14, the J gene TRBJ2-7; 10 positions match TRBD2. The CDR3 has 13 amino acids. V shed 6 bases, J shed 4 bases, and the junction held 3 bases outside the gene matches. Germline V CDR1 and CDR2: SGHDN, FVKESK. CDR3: CASRPTSGYEQYF. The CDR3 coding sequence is TGTGCCAGCAGACCGACTAGCGGGTACGAGCAGTACTTC.

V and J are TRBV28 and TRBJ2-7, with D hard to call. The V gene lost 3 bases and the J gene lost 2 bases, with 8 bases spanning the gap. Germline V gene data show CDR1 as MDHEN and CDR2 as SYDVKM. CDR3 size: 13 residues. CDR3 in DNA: TGTGCCAGCAGTTTGGGCAGAACCTACGAGCAGTACTTC. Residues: CASSLGRTYEQYF.

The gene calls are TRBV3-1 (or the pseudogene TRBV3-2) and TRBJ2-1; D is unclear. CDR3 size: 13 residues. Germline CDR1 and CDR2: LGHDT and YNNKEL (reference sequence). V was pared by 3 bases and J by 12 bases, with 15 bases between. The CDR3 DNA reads TGTGCCAGCAGCCAGGCGTCAACCCGAGGGCAGTTCTTC. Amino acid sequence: CASSQASTRGQFF.

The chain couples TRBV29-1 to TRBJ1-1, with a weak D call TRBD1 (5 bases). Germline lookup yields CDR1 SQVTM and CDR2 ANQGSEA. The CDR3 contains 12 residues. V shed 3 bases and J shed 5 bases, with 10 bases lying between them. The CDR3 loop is CSVEGGGTEAFF. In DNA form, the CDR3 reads TGCAGCGTTGAGGGGGGAGGAACTGAAGCTTTCTTT.

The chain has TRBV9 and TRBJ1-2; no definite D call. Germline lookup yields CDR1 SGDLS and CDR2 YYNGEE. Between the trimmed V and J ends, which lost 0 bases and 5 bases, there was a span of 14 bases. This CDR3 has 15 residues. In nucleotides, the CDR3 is TGTGCCAGCAGCGTAGATGTCGGAGCGGATTATGGCTACACCTTC. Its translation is CASSVDVGADYGYTF. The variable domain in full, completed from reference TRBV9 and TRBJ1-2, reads DSGVTQTPKHLITATGQRVTLRCSPRSGDLSVYWYQQSLDQGLQFLIQYYNGEERAKGNILERFSAQQFPDLHSELNLSSLELGDSALYFCASSVDVGADYGYTFGSGTRLTVV.

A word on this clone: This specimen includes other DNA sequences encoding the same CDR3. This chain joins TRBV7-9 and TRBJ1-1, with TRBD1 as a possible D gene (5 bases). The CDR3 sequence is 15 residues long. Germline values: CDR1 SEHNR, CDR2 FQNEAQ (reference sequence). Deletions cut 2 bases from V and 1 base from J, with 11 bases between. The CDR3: CASSLLGQGNTEAFF. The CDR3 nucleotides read TGTGCCAGCAGCTTATTAGGGCAGGGGAACACTGAAGCTTTCTTT.